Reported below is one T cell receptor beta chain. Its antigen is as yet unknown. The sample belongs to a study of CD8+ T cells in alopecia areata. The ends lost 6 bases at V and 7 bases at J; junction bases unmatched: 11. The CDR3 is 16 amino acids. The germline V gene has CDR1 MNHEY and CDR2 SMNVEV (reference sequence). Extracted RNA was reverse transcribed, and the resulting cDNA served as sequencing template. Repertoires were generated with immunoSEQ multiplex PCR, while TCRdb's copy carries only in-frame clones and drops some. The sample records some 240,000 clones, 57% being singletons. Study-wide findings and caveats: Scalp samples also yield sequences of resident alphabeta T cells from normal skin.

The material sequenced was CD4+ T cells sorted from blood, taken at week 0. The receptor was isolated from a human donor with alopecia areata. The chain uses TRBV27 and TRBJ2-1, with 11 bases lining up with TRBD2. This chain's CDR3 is CASSWGELAGANEQFF. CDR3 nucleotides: TGTGCCAGCAGCTGGGGGGAACTAGCGGGGGCAAATGAGCAGTTCTTC.